By its share, the clone carrying this T cell receptor beta chain is medium-sized. A single record per CDR3 protein comes from TCRdb applying MiXCR to the PCR reads. The table lists around 6,200 distinct CDR3 sequences, 13% to 15% of them singletons. These data originate in a study of tumor-infiltrating lymphocytes in oesophageal squamous cell carcinoma. Losses at the gene ends were 6 bases for V and 8 bases for J; bases not matched to a gene: 11. Germline CDR1 SGHRS, CDR2 YFSETQ. The CDR3 runs to 15 residues. This TCR was sampled from a male donor with esophageal squamous cell carcinoma. V and J are TRBV5-1 and TRBJ1-4; 9 bases fit TRBD1. The specimen sequenced was esophageal tumor tissue. The CDR3 reads CASTLAGTGMEKLFF. The CDR3 DNA reads TGCGCCAGCACCCTCGCCGGGACAGGGATGGAAAAACTGTTTTTT.